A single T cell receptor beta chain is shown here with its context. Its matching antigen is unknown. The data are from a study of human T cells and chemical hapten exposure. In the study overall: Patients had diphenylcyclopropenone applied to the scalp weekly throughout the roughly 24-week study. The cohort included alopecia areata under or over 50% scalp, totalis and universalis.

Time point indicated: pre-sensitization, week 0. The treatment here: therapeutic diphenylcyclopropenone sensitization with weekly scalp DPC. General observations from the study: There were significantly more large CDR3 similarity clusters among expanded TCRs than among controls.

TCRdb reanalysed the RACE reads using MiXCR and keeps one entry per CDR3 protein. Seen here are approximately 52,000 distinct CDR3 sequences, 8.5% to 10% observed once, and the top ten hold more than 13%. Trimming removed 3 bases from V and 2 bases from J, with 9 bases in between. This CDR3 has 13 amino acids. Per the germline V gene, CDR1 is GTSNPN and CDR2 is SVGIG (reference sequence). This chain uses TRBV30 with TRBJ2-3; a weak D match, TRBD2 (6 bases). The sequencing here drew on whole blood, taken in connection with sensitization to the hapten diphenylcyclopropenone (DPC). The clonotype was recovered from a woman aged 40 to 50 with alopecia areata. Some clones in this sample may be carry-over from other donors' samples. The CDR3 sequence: CAWSGGTTDTQYF. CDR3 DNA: TGTGCCTGGAGCGGGGGAACCACAGATACGCAGTATTTT.